This TCR beta chain emerged from a study of human T cells and chemical hapten exposure. Study summary: TCR yield per sample varied, mainly due to pooled library volumes.

This clonotype was observed a handful of times. The target antigen is unknown. CDR1 and CDR2 (germline): MDHEN, SYDVKM. Deletions cut 6 bases from V and 4 bases from J, with 24 bases between. This CDR3 comprises 17 residues. General study findings and limits: Controls had significantly fewer large CDR3 similarity clusters than were formed by expanded TCRs.

The time point is: patch test 1, 2 weeks after DPC sensitization. The treatment is: therapeutic diphenylcyclopropenone sensitization with weekly scalp DPC. Total RNA was extracted from unfractionated whole blood. TCRdb re-called the RACE reads with MiXCR, one entry per CDR3 protein. The sample carries 79,000 or so distinct CDR3 sequences, about 31% recorded once. The sequence was collected from a man aged 40-55 years with alopecia areata. Some clones in this sample may be carry-over from other donors' samples. The sequencing used whole blood, collected in connection with sensitization to the hapten diphenylcyclopropenone (DPC). The chain has TRBV28 and TRBJ1-1; D gene unclear. CDR3 region: CASSHGTDGKLGTEAFF. DNA for the CDR3: TGTGCCAGCAGCCACGGAACGGATGGGAAATTAGGCACTGAAGCTTTCTTT.